The T cell receptor (beta chain) described here comes from a study of OX40 agonist ivuxolimab in advanced cancers. Study information: It was permissible to have had prior anti-PD-1, anti-PD-L1 or anti-CTLA-4 therapy, and approximately 41% had some. Partial responses occurred in three patients (one hepatocellular carcinoma, two cutaneous melanoma). Overall study results and limits: Among the least clonally expanded were partial responders at 0.1-3.0 mg/kg. Researchers report that CD8+ T cells had, on average, more expanded clones than CD4+.

The assay was immunoSEQ multiplex PCR, and TCRdb's table has in-frame clones only and misses some. This table holds approximately 70,000 clones, about 84% found once. As for this clone: Its antigen remains unidentified.

Germline V CDR1 and CDR2: MNHEY, SMNVEV (reference sequence). This CDR3 is built from 13 residues. The germline V and J ends were trimmed by 10 bases and 3 bases, with 15 bases remaining between them. The chain uses TRBV27 and TRBJ1-2; no definite D call. The source material was CD4+ or CD8+ T cells sorted from blood, sampled in a trial of the OX40 agonist ivuxolimab. The receptor was isolated from an adult with an advanced solid tumor such as melanoma, head and neck, liver or kidney cancer. The CDR3 spells CATHGRGDYGYTF. CDR3 nucleotide sequence: TGTGCCACCCATGGACGTGGGGACTATGGCTACACCTTC.